The present T cell receptor beta chain was sequenced within a study of cytomegalovirus exposure and HLA in healthy donors. General study results and limits: Across donors, sequencing depth was assumed by presence/absence analyses to be roughly uniform. In a later analysis, compared with equally common non-associated chains, HLA-associated beta chains were more expanded. A missense DCLRE1C variant was associated with V- and J-gene trimming of TCR beta chains in a later analysis, and an independent cohort replicated the association.

The PCR had 60 Vbeta and 13 Jbeta primers. Using immunoSEQ multiplex PCR, the repertoire was profiled, and TCRdb retains in-frame clones only, with some absent. The data contain some 130,000 clones, 77% of them seen just once; the ten biggest clones take up 1.3% to 1.5%. This CDR3 is 16 amino acids long. The germline V and J ends were trimmed by 2 bases and 1 base, with 18 bases remaining between them. Germline V gene sequence: CDR1 GTSNPN, CDR2 SVGIG (reference sequence). As to this clone: Its matching antigen is unknown.

Healthy bone marrow donors made up the donors. The V and J genes are TRBV30 and TRBJ2-7, with D tentatively TRBD2 (6 bases). The source is a woman aged 40 to 50 in good health and CMV-seronegative. Sequenced material: PBMCs. CDR3 protein: CAWSSGSLGRSYEQYF. The CDR3 DNA reads as TGTGCCTGGAGTTCCGGGAGCCTCGGTCGGTCCTACGAGCAGTACTTC.